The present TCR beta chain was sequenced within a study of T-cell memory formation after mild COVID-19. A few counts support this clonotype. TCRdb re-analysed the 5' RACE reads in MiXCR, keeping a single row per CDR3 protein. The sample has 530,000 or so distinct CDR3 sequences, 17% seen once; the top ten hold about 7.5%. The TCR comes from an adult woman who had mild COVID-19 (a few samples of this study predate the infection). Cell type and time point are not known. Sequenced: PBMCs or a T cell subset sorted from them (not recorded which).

The CDR3 protein is CASSEFSGRDIQYF. In DNA, the CDR3 is TGTGCCAGCAGTGAATTTAGCGGGAGGGACATTCAGTACTTC. The V and J genes are TRBV6-1 and TRBJ2-4, with 11 bases aligning to TRBD2. CDR3 length equals 14 residues. The V and J ends lost 2 bases and 8 bases, in that order; junction bases with no gene match: 2. The V gene's germline CDR1 is MNHNS and CDR2 SASEGT.